This T cell receptor beta chain was sequenced in a study of T cells in localized non-small cell lung cancer. Data came from immunoSEQ multiplex PCR; TCRdb stores just in-frame clones and leaves some out. The top ten hold around 21% of the sample, which has 75,000 to 95,000 clones, over 60% seen once. General study findings and limits: The highest T cell clonality was in uninvolved adjacent lung, above tumor. Paired adjacent lung recovered a median roughly 60 of the top 100 tumor clones. Sequencing was limited to one tumor region, leaving the possibility of heterogeneity open.

Details on this clone: Its antigen remains unidentified.

The CDR3 spans 15 residues. CDR1 MDHEN and CDR2 SYDVKM come from the germline V gene. The ends lost 1 base at V and 5 bases at J; junction bases unmatched: 6. Material: PBMCs, obtained before any cancer treatment. The chain uses TRBV28 and TRBJ2-7; 9 bases fit TRBD1. The sequence was obtained from a man aged 35 to 70 with stage II squamous cell lung carcinoma. The CDR3 sequence: CASSLSTGQGHEQYF. The DNA for the CDR3 is TGTGCCAGCAGTTTATCCACGGGACAGGGCCACGAGCAGTACTTC.